The clone carrying this TCR beta chain was counted between two and nine times. Categorization into cohorts depended on clinical history that participants reported. Recovered status applied to Cohort 3 donors who had two consecutive negative PCRs. It also applied to those with clearance or with symptom resolution. These data are taken from a study of blood T cell repertoires in COVID-19. Study background: Researchers got acute and convalescent COVID-19 samples from the United States, Italy and Spain.

Authors' methods: Amplifying reference gene primers gave estimates of nucleated cell counts. Clones were read by immunoSEQ multiplex PCR, and TCRdb kept only the in-frame ones, dropping some. V and J calls and clone size are as listed in that table; D and trimming were resolved from the DNA. The data show about 320,000 clones, roughly 87% seen once. The CDR3 spans 15 residues. The germline V gene encodes CDR1 SGHRS and CDR2 YFSETQ. Germline trimming cut 4 bases from V and 1 base from J; bases unmatched to any gene: 2. The source of this sequence is a woman in her twenties or thirties who had recovered from COVID-19. Sequencing was performed on PBMCs or T cells enriched from blood (not recorded which). The genes are TRBV5-1 and TRBJ2-7; 13 bases are shared with TRBD2. The CDR3 sequence is CASSLGLAGSYEQYF. DNA for the CDR3: TGCGCCAGCAGCCTGGGACTAGCGGGGTCCTACGAGCAGTACTTC. Full variable domain (remainder filled in from reference TRBV5-1 and TRBJ2-7): KAGVTQTPRYLIKTRGQQVTLSCSPISGHRSVSWYQQTPGQGLQFLFEYFSETQRNKGNFPGRFSGRQFSNSRSEMNVSTLELGDSALYLCASSLGLAGSYEQYFGPGTRLTVT.